Presented here are 29 T cell receptor beta chains from one specimen sequenced in a study of cytomegalovirus exposure and HLA in healthy donors. Data came from immunoSEQ multiplex PCR; TCRdb stores just in-frame clones and leaves some out. The data hold around 190,000 clones, with around 85% observed a single time. Sequenced input: PBMCs. The receptors here all came from a man between 18 and 35 years old in good health and CMV-seropositive.

The chain combines TRBV7-3 with TRBJ2-5; no clear D gene. The germline CDR1 and CDR2 sequences are SGHTA and FQGTGA. The CDR3 has 14 amino acids. V dropped 4 bases and J dropped 4 bases, with 13 bases sitting between them. CDR3: CASSSITRGETQYF. In nucleotides, the CDR3 is TGTGCCAGCAGCTCTATCACCCGAGGAGAGACCCAGTACTTC.

This clone came up a few times. The chain joins TRBV11-2 to TRBJ1-1; D is unclear. Trimming removed 3 bases from V and 0 bases from J, with 5 bases in between. CDR1 SGHAT and CDR2 FQNNGV come from the germline V gene. CDR3 length equals 13 residues. CDR3 residues: CASSFNMNTEAFF. In DNA form, the CDR3 reads TGTGCCAGCAGCTTCAACATGAACACTGAAGCTTTCTTT.

V and J are TRBV7-8 and TRBJ1-3; perhaps TRBD1 as D (6 bases). V gave up 6 bases and J gave up 3 bases, with 12 bases separating them. CDR3 length: 14 residues. The germline V gene has CDR1 SGHVS and CDR2 FQNEAQ. The CDR3, as DNA: TGTGCCAGCAGTAGGACAGTTCTTGGAAACACCATATATTTT. Protein: CASSRTVLGNTIYF.

This clone was found once. V is TRBV27 and J is TRBJ2-3; 7 bases line up with TRBD1. The trim removed 8 bases at V and 2 bases at J, leaving 10 bases unmatched. Germline-derived CDR1 and CDR2 are MNHEY and SMNVEV (reference sequence). There are 15 residues in the CDR3. Here the CDR3 reads CASRHPGQNTDTQYF. In DNA form, the CDR3 reads TGTGCCAGCCGACATCCGGGACAGAACACAGATACGCAGTATTTT.

The chain has TRBV6-5 and TRBJ1-4; D is unresolved. Between the trimmed V and J ends, which lost 5 bases and 10 bases, there was a span of 11 bases. The CDR3 is 12 amino acids. CDR1 and CDR2 from the germline V gene are MNHEY and SVGAGI. The CDR3 spells CASSPQGGKLFF. The CDR3 DNA reads as TGTGCCAGCAGTCCACAAGGAGGAAAACTGTTTTTT.

The CDR3, as DNA: TGTGCCAGCAGCGCTTCCGGGACAGGGCTCTCTGGAAACACCATATATTTT. This encodes CASSASGTGLSGNTIYF. The gene calls are TRBV9 and TRBJ1-3; 9 nucleotides match TRBD1. Germline V gives CDR1 SGDLS, CDR2 YYNGEE. V was clipped by 3 bases and J by 0 bases; unmatched bases: 7. This CDR3 is 17 amino acids long. The full variable domain, rest sourced from reference TRBV9 and TRBJ1-3, is DSGVTQTPKHLITATGQRVTLRCSPRSGDLSVYWYQQSLDQGLQFLIQYYNGEERAKGNILERFSAQQFPDLHSELNLSSLELGDSALYFCASSASGTGLSGNTIYFGEGSWLTVV.

J is TRBJ2-2 and V is TRBV5-5; 8 positions match TRBD2. This CDR3 spans 19 amino acids. J was trimmed by 3 bases and V by 0 bases; bases with no gene match: 13. Looked up from germline, CDR1 is SGHKS and CDR2 is YYEKEE (reference sequence). CDR3 residues: CASSLGLAGLREDTGELFF. CDR3 in DNA: TGTGCCAGCAGCTTGGGTCTAGCGGGTCTTCGGGAGGACACCGGGGAGCTGTTTTTT.

The gene calls are TRBV7-9 and TRBJ2-1, with a possible D match to TRBD2 (6 bases). Germline V gene sequence: CDR1 SEHNR, CDR2 FQNEAQ (reference sequence). Trimming took off 0 bases at V and 7 bases at J, with 16 bases between the two ends. This CDR3 has 16 residues. The DNA of the CDR3 is TGTGCCAGCAGCTTAGCGGGAGGAGGGGCGAGGAATGAGCAGTTCTTC. Translated: CASSLAGGGARNEQFF.

The gene calls are TRBV7-6 and TRBJ2-5; TRBD2 aligns across 9 bases. This CDR3 has 15 residues. Trimming cost V 3 bases and J 1 base; bases outside gene matches: 3. Germline-derived CDR1 and CDR2 are SGHVS and FNYEAQ. CDR3 sequence reads: CASSFPSGAQETQYF. CDR3 nucleotides: TGTGCCAGCAGCTTCCCTAGCGGGGCCCAAGAGACCCAGTACTTC.

The chain is built from TRBV13 and TRBJ1-1; 9 bases agree with TRBD1. Germline CDR1 PRHDT, CDR2 FYEKMQ (reference sequence). V dropped 1 base and J dropped 6; count of bases not matched to a gene: 3. CDR3 length equals 14 residues. The CDR3 sequence: CASSLATGGSEAFF. The CDR3, as DNA: TGTGCCAGCAGCTTAGCAACAGGGGGCTCTGAAGCTTTCTTT. The variable domain in full, completed from reference TRBV13 and TRBJ1-1, reads AAGVIQSPRHLIKEKRETATLKCYPIPRHDTVYWYQQGPGQDPQFLISFYEKMQSDKGSIPDRFSAQQFSDYHSELNMSSLELGDSALYFCASSLATGGSEAFFGQGTRLTVV.

The chain is built from TRBV5-1 and TRBJ1-1, with no clear D. Germline V gene lookup returns CDR1 SGHRS and CDR2 YFSETQ. The CDR3 has 12 amino acids. Trimming stripped 3 bases from V and 7 bases from J, with 10 bases between. The CDR3 coding sequence is TGCGCCAGCAGCTCTCCGGGAATTGAAGCTTTCTTT. Amino acid sequence: CASSSPGIEAFF.

The V and J genes are TRBV27 and TRBJ2-7, with TRBD2 as a possible D gene (6 bases). This CDR3 is 15 amino acids long. Trimming took off 0 bases at V and 6 bases at J, with 15 bases between the two ends. Looked up from germline, CDR1 is MNHEY and CDR2 is SMNVEV (reference sequence). CDR3 residues: CASSLSRGGEFEQYF. In DNA, the CDR3 is TGTGCCAGCAGTTTATCGCGGGGTGGGGAGTTCGAGCAGTACTTC.

This clone appeared a single time. The V gene is TRBV5-1, the J gene TRBJ2-2; TRBD2 agrees at 7 bases. The germline V gene encodes CDR1 SGHRS and CDR2 YFSETQ. J was trimmed by 7 bases and V by 7 bases; bases with no gene match: 10. The CDR3 contains 14 residues. DNA of the CDR3: TGCGCCAGCGGAGGGCGGGAGACGAGCGGGGAGCTGTTTTTT. Amino acid sequence: CASGGRETSGELFF. The full variable domain, its missing parts supplied by reference TRBV5-1 and TRBJ2-2, is KAGVTQTPRYLIKTRGQQVTLSCSPISGHRSVSWYQQTPGQGLQFLFEYFSETQRNKGNFPGRFSGRQFSNSRSEMNVSTLELGDSALYLCASGGRETSGELFFGEGSRLTVL.

The rearrangement uses TRBV11-2 and TRBJ2-5; 11 bases match TRBD1. CDR1 and CDR2 (germline): SGHAT, FQNNGV. The V and J ends lost 2 bases and 5 bases, in that order; junction bases with no gene match: 7. The CDR3 consists of 16 residues. The CDR3 spells CASSLIWTGGLETQYF. DNA of the CDR3: TGTGCCAGCAGCTTAATATGGACAGGGGGCCTGGAGACCCAGTACTTC. Looking up the rest from reference TRBV11-2 and TRBJ2-5 gives the full variable domain: EAGVAQSPRYKIIEKRQSVAFWCNPISGHATLYWYQQILGQGPKLLIQFQNNGVVDDSQLPKDRFSAERLKGVDSTLKIQPAKLEDSAVYLCASSLIWTGGLETQYFGPGTRLLVL.

The V call is TRBV5-6, the J call TRBJ2-6; D unclear. Trimming stripped 4 bases from V and 0 bases from J, with 8 bases between. CDR1 is SGHDT and CDR2 is YYEEEE in the germline V gene. CDR3 length: 15 amino acids. The CDR3 nucleotides are TGTGCCAGCAGCCCTCCCGGCTCTGGGGCCAACGTCCTGACTTTC. Translating it yields CASSPPGSGANVLTF.

The chain carries TRBV5-1 and TRBJ2-3; perhaps TRBD2 as D (5 bases). The CDR3 has 13 amino acids. Trimming took off 7 bases at V and 3 bases at J, with 12 bases between the two ends. CDR1 and CDR2 (germline): SGHRS, YFSETQ. CDR3: CASQRVRTDTQYF. CDR3 DNA sequence: TGCGCCAGCCAGAGGGTCAGAACAGATACGCAGTATTTT.

The CDR3 region is CASSPTGSNEQYF. CDR3 in DNA: TGTGCCAGCAGCCCGACAGGGAGCAACGAGCAGTACTTC. The chain links TRBV5-4 to TRBJ2-7; TRBD1 aligns across 7 bases. CDR1 and CDR2 from the germline V gene are SGHNT and YYREEE (reference sequence). The J segment lost 5 bases and the V segment lost 4 bases, leaving 6 bases of the junction unmatched. The CDR3 extends over 13 amino acids.

J is TRBJ2-5 and V is TRBV5-1; D is ambiguous. Per germline, CDR1 SGHRS and CDR2 YFSETQ. The V gene lost 4 bases and the J gene lost 4 bases, with 17 bases spanning the gap. This CDR3 comprises 15 residues. CDR3 region: CASSLYGGGGETQYF. Written as DNA, the CDR3 is TGCGCCAGCAGCCTGTATGGCGGCGGCGGAGAGACCCAGTACTTC.

V gene TRBV5-1 combines with J gene TRBJ2-5; TRBD2 might be the D (6 bases). This CDR3 has 15 residues. V lost 4 bases and J lost 4, with 17 bases in between. The germline gives CDR1 SGHRS, CDR2 YFSETQ. CDR3 sequence (DNA): TGCGCCAGCAGCGTGGGACGCCAAGCGGGAGAGACCCAGTACTTC. Residues: CASSVGRQAGETQYF. The whole variable domain, remainder taken from reference TRBV5-1 and TRBJ2-5, is KAGVTQTPRYLIKTRGQQVTLSCSPISGHRSVSWYQQTPGQGLQFLFEYFSETQRNKGNFPGRFSGRQFSNSRSEMNVSTLELGDSALYLCASSVGRQAGETQYFGPGTRLLVL.

V gene TRBV5-1 combines with J gene TRBJ2-7, with 7 bases fitting TRBD1. V shed 3 bases, J shed 0 bases, and the junction held 3 bases outside the gene matches. Germline lookup yields CDR1 SGHRS and CDR2 YFSETQ. The CDR3 extends over 14 amino acids. This CDR3 reads CASSSQGVSYEQYF. The DNA of the CDR3 is TGCGCCAGCAGCTCTCAGGGGGTCTCCTACGAGCAGTACTTC.

The chain carries TRBV19 and TRBJ2-1; perhaps TRBD1 as D (6 bases). Per the germline V gene, CDR1 is LNHDA and CDR2 is SQIVND (reference sequence). CDR3 length equals 16 residues. The V end lost 0 bases, the J end lost 3 bases, and 12 bases lay between the germline ends. The CDR3 reads CASSIDGRQDYNEQFF. The CDR3 DNA reads as TGTGCCAGTAGTATAGATGGGAGACAGGACTACAATGAGCAGTTCTTC.

The chain carries TRBV9 and TRBJ2-5; D perhaps matches TRBD2 (5 bases). Trimming took 0 bases from V and 2 from J, leaving 11 bases between them. CDR1 is SGDLS, CDR2 YYNGEE, per germline. The CDR3 consists of 15 residues. Here the CDR3 DNA reads TGTGCCAGCAGCGTAGCTGGGAGCCAACAAGAGACCCAGTACTTC. Encoded protein: CASSVAGSQQETQYF.

This sequence joins TRBV9 and TRBJ2-3; TRBD2 aligns across 7 bases. Per germline, CDR1 SGDLS and CDR2 YYNGEE. The CDR3 is 16 amino acids. The V segment lost 0 bases and the J segment 2 bases; nucleotides outside the gene matches: 6. The CDR3 bases are TGTGCCAGCAGCGTAGTTGCTAGCGGATACACAGATACGCAGTATTTT. Its translation is CASSVVASGYTDTQYF.

V is TRBV27 and J is TRBJ2-3; D gene ambiguous. This CDR3 is 15 amino acids long. Deletions cut 5 bases from V and 0 bases from J, with 12 bases between. Germline V lookup: CDR1 MNHEY, CDR2 SMNVEV (reference sequence). The CDR3 DNA is TGTGCCAGCAGTCCCTCAACTAAAAGCACAGATACGCAGTATTTT. It specifies CASSPSTKSTDTQYF.

Notes on this clone: Other DNA sequences from this sample encode an identical CDR3 as well. The V and J genes are TRBV9 and TRBJ2-1, with 8 bases lining up with TRBD2. In germline, CDR1 is SGDLS, CDR2 YYNGEE. The CDR3 totals 16 residues. After removal of 1 base from V and 1 base from J, the junction contained 4 bases not matched to a gene. For the CDR3, the DNA is TGTGCCAGCAGCGTAACAAGCGGGGGTTCCTACAATGAGCAGTTCTTC. This sequence encodes CASSVTSGGSYNEQFF. Drawing the rest from reference TRBV9 and TRBJ2-1, the complete variable domain is DSGVTQTPKHLITATGQRVTLRCSPRSGDLSVYWYQQSLDQGLQFLIQYYNGEERAKGNILERFSAQQFPDLHSELNLSSLELGDSALYFCASSVTSGGSYNEQFFGPGTRLTVL.

V gene TRBV7-2 combines with J gene TRBJ2-7; no clear D. With 4 bases removed from V and 0 bases from J, the gap between germline ends came to 10 bases. Germline CDR1 SGHTA, CDR2 FQGNSA. The CDR3 is 14 residues long. CDR3 sequence (DNA): TGTGCCAGCAGCTCGTATTTGAGCTCCTACGAGCAGTACTTC. It is translated as CASSSYLSSYEQYF.

The V gene is TRBV6-1, the J gene TRBJ2-3; 10 bases align to TRBD2. The CDR3 totals 14 residues. The V gene end was trimmed by 5 bases and the J gene end by 3 bases; junction bases not matched to a gene: 2. The germline V gene encodes CDR1 MNHNS and CDR2 SASEGT. The CDR3 region has the DNA TGTGCCAGCAGTCTTAGCGGGGGGACAGATACGCAGTATTTT. This gives the protein CASSLSGGTDTQYF.

The chain has TRBV5-6 and TRBJ2-2; 7 positions match TRBD2. Germline V CDR1 and CDR2: SGHDT, YYEEEE. The CDR3 loop spans 18 amino acids. With V trimmed by 4 bases and J by 1 base, 13 bases remained unmatched. The chain's CDR3 is CASSRGDHGTGNTGELFF. The CDR3 DNA follows: TGTGCCAGCAGCCGGGGGGACCACGGGACGGGGAACACCGGGGAGCTGTTTTTT. The entire variable domain, with the rest obtained from reference TRBV5-6 and TRBJ2-2, is as follows: DAGVTQSPTHLIKTRGQQVTLRCSPKSGHDTVSWYQQALGQGPQFIFQYYEEEERQRGNFPDRFSGHQFPNYSSELNVNALLLGDSALYLCASSRGDHGTGNTGELFFGEGSRLTVL.

The CDR3 sequence: CATRDRSYEQYF. The DNA for the CDR3 is TGTGCCACCCGGGACAGATCTTACGAGCAGTACTTC. This sequence joins TRBV19 and TRBJ2-7, with 7 bases fitting TRBD1. The trim removed 10 bases at V and 4 bases at J, leaving 7 bases unmatched. Germline lookup yields CDR1 LNHDA and CDR2 SQIVND (reference sequence). This CDR3 comprises 12 residues.